Listed below are T cell receptor beta chains from one sample, sequenced in a study of cytomegalovirus exposure and HLA in healthy donors. Libraries were prepared by immunoSEQ multiplex PCR; TCRdb keeps only in-frame clonotypes and omits some of them. The data show 210,000 or so clones, over 60% seen once. The material sequenced was PBMCs. Every receptor here comes from a man in his late teens or twenties in good health and CMV-seronegative. CDR3s include the opening cysteine and the closing phenylalanine or tryptophan. The D gene is left open where the match is weak. Only some rows state a clone size, as once, few, many or a class for expanded clones.

TRBV5-1	-	TRBJ2-5	-	TGCGCCAGCAGCTCACTATGGGGGCCCGAGAGTGAGACCCAGTACTTC	CASSSLWGPESETQYF
TRBV2	once	TRBJ1-1	-	TGTGCCAGCCCTGTAGGGGTAGGCACTGAAGCTTTCTTT	CASPVGVGTEAFF
TRBV4-1	-	TRBJ2-7	-	TGCGCCAGCAGCCAAGGAGGAGGCCACATGGGAGAGCAGTACTTC	CASSQGGGHMGEQYF
TRBV2	few	TRBJ1-1	TRBD1	TGTGCCAGCACAATCGGGACAGCCTTCTCAGATTGGACTGAAGCTTTCTTT	CASTIGTAFSDWTEAFF
TRBV6-4	-	TRBJ2-3	-	TGTGCCAGCAGTGACTCGAGCACCAGCACAGATACGCAGTATTTT	CASSDSSTSTDTQYF
TRBV5-1	-	TRBJ2-3	TRBD2	TGCGCCAGCAGCTCCCGGACTAGCCGCACAGATACGCAGTATTTT	CASSSRTSRTDTQYF
TRBV29-1	-	TRBJ2-5	-	TGCAGCGTCGAGGGTTCGGGTGCCCAGTACTTC	CSVEGSGAQYF
TRBV6-4	few	TRBJ2-3	TRBD2	TGTGCCAGCAGAGGGACTAGCGGGGGCACAGATACGCAGTATTTT	CASRGTSGGTDTQYF
TRBV6-5	few	TRBJ1-5	-	TGTGCCAGCAGTTACTCGCCGGGTCCCAATCAGCCCCAGCATTTT	CASSYSPGPNQPQHF
TRBV5-6	few	TRBJ2-3	TRBD2	TGTGCCAGCAGCTTGGCCAGCGGGAGTCTGGGCACAGATACGCAGTATTTT	CASSLASGSLGTDTQYF
TRBV29-1	-	TRBJ2-7	-	TGCAGCGTTGAAGTCCCAGGGTTCATCGAGCAGTACTTC	CSVEVPGFIEQYF
TRBV15	-	TRBJ2-7	-	TGTGCCACCAGCAGAGGTCGTAGCGGAGGCTACGAGCAGTACTTC	CATSRGRSGGYEQYF
TRBV7-9	-	TRBJ1-1	-	TGTGCCAGCAGCTCCGGGGGAAACACTGAAGCTTTCTTT	CASSSGGNTEAFF
TRBV27	-	TRBJ1-2	TRBD1	TGTGCCAGCAGTCTCAGGGGGCTTGATTCTAACTATGGCTACACCTTC	CASSLRGLDSNYGYTF
TRBV28	-	TRBJ1-1	-	TGTGCCACCCATCCGGGGGATGAAGCTTTCTTT	CATHPGDEAFF
TRBV6-1	once	TRBJ1-2	-	TGTGCCAGCAGTGAAGCAGGGGGTTATGGCTACACCTTC	CASSEAGGYGYTF
TRBV27	-	TRBJ2-3	TRBD1	TGTGCCAGCAGTTTATACGGACAGGGAGATACGCAGTATTTT	CASSLYGQGDTQYF
TRBV18	-	TRBJ1-1	TRBD1	TGTGCCAGCTCACCAAGTGTGAACCCGGACAGGGAAGCTTTCTTT	CASSPSVNPDREAFF
TRBV28	-	TRBJ1-5	TRBD1	TGTGCCAGCAGAGAGACAGGGCTAAGCAATCAGCCCCAGCATTTT	CASRETGLSNQPQHF
TRBV6-5	-	TRBJ1-1	TRBD1	TGTGCCAGCAGGAGGGACAGAATAGAAGCTTTCTTT	CASRRDRIEAFF
TRBV28	-	TRBJ2-7	-	TGTGCCAGCACTCCCTGGGGCAGGGGCACCTACGAGCAGTACTTC	CASTPWGRGTYEQYF
TRBV29-1	-	TRBJ1-5	-	TGCAGCGTCCGACAGGGCAATCAGCCCCAGCATTTT	CSVRQGNQPQHF
TRBV27	-	TRBJ1-1	TRBD1	TGTGCCAGCAGTTCTGGACAGGTCGCTGAAGCTTTCTTT	CASSSGQVAEAFF
TRBV15	-	TRBJ2-7	TRBD2	TGTGCCACCAGCAGAGAAAAGGCCAGCGGGGGCACCTACGAGCAGTACTTC	CATSREKASGGTYEQYF